This record concerns one TCR beta chain sequence. Its antigen is undetermined. Deletions cut 4 bases from V and 0 bases from J, with 11 bases between. The V gene's germline CDR1 is LNHDA and CDR2 SQIVND (reference sequence). The CDR3 is 15 residues long. These data come from a study of cytomegalovirus exposure and HLA in healthy donors. Study background: The early release's HLA-typed donors yielded tens of millions of unique TCRs.

Study findings and constraints: In an earlier analysis, productive rearrangement rates for most beta V segments clustered near 87% or 30%. Some highly shared sequence variants likely arose as a pipeline artifact. After further analysis at a later stage, 16,951 TCR beta sequences were associated with HLA alleles at 0.05 false discovery rate.

Amplification used 60 Vbeta primers and 13 Jbeta primers. Sequenced by immunoSEQ multiplex PCR; TCRdb stores in-frame clones only, minus some. This sample's table has roughly 51,000 clones. The chain employs TRBV19 and TRBJ2-3; possible D gene TRBD2, 5 bases. Specimen: PBMCs. The sequence came from a woman between 50 and 59 years old in good health and CMV-seropositive. In nucleotides, the CDR3 is TGTGCCAGTAGTAAACAAGCGGAGAGCACAGATACGCAGTATTTT. Its protein is CASSKQAESTDTQYF.